The 27 T cell receptor beta chains below all came from one sample that was sequenced in a study of STAT5B mutations in CD4+ large granular lymphocyte leukemia. Method: immunoSEQ multiplex PCR; TCRdb's copy keeps in-frame clones and lacks some. This sample has tens of thousands of clones, with about 86% found just once. Sequencing was carried out using CD4+ T cells from blood buffy coats. These receptors all stem from a human donor in good health.

The gene calls are TRBV11-3 and TRBJ2-7; TRBD2 matches 11 bases. The CDR3 spans 14 residues. Germline CDR1 is SGHNT and CDR2 is YENEEA. J lost 6 bases, V lost 5 bases, and 6 bases had no gene match. The CDR3 is CASSPLTSGTEQYF. CDR3 nucleotide sequence: TGTGCCAGCAGCCCCCTGACTAGCGGGACCGAGCAGTACTTC.

The V call is TRBV6-5, the J call TRBJ2-5; D perhaps matches TRBD2 (5 bases). The CDR3 consists of 13 residues. The germline CDR1 and CDR2 sequences are MNHEY and SVGAGI. Trimming removed 5 bases at V and 5 bases at J, with 12 bases between. This CDR3 reads CASSQRELETQYF. The CDR3 DNA follows: TGTGCCAGCAGTCAGAGGGAGTTGGAGACCCAGTACTTC.

The chain couples TRBV10-3 to TRBJ2-7; maybe TRBD2 (6 bases). Per the germline V gene, CDR1 is ENHRY and CDR2 is SYGVKD. V lost 8 bases to trimming and J lost 5 bases, with 13 bases between them. This CDR3 region has 12 residues. DNA of the CDR3: TGTGCCATCGGCGGGAACAAGCACGAGCAGTACTTC. Amino acid sequence: CAIGGNKHEQYF.

The gene calls are TRBV21-1 and TRBJ1-2; the D call TRBD1 from the table was never checked on the DNA. TRBV21-1 is assigned pseudogene status. This CDR3 is built from 14 residues. The CDR3 nucleotides read TGTGCCAGCAGTACGGGCAGGGGACGGGATGGCTACACCTTC. This translates into CASSTGRGRDGYTF.

The chain joins TRBV6-5 to TRBJ1-2; TRBD1 matches 9 bases. Germline V gives CDR1 MNHEY, CDR2 SVGAGI. Unmatched junction bases numbered 3, after V lost 7 bases and J lost 3 bases. The CDR3 contains 13 residues. The DNA of the CDR3 is TGTGCCAGCAACAGGGGGCGCGACTATGGCTACACCTTC. Translated: CASNRGRDYGYTF.

The chain employs TRBV5-1 and TRBJ2-1; 10 bases fit TRBD2. V lost 4 bases and J lost 8; bases outside the gene matches: 3. This CDR3 is built from 13 residues. Per the germline V gene, CDR1 is SGHRS and CDR2 is YFSETQ. CDR3 nucleotide sequence: TGCGCCAGCAGCCACGGGACTAGCGATGAGCAGTTCTTC. This encodes CASSHGTSDEQFF.

V is TRBV5-1 and J is TRBJ2-5; TRBD2 is a possible D gene (6 bases). V dropped 0 bases and J dropped 4 bases, with 10 bases sitting between them. The CDR3 sequence is 14 residues long. Germline CDR1 and CDR2: SGHRS and YFSETQ. The CDR3 spells CASSLETSRETQYF. The DNA for the CDR3 is TGCGCCAGCAGCTTGGAGACTAGTAGAGAGACCCAGTACTTC. Looking up the rest from reference TRBV5-1 and TRBJ2-5 gives the full variable domain: KAGVTQTPRYLIKTRGQQVTLSCSPISGHRSVSWYQQTPGQGLQFLFEYFSETQRNKGNFPGRFSGRQFSNSRSEMNVSTLELGDSALYLCASSLETSRETQYFGPGTRLLVL.

The chain is built from TRBV6-6 and TRBJ1-2; D perhaps matches TRBD1 (5 bases). Trimming removed 2 bases from V and 6 bases from J, with 10 bases in between. The CDR3 contains 13 residues. CDR1 and CDR2 from the germline V gene are MNHNY and SVGAGI (reference sequence). The CDR3 DNA sequence: TGTGCCAGCAGTTACGGGGGGTTCGATGGCTACACCTTC. As protein: CASSYGGFDGYTF.

The V gene is TRBV11-2, the J gene TRBJ2-1; 8 bases are a match to TRBD1. Losses at the gene ends were 3 bases for V and 10 bases for J; bases not matched to a gene: 11. The CDR3 sequence is 15 residues long. The V gene's germline CDR1 is SGHAT and CDR2 FQNNGV. CDR3 residues: CASSFLPRTGLEQFF. In nucleotides, the CDR3 is TGTGCCAGCAGCTTTCTCCCGAGGACAGGGCTAGAGCAGTTCTTC.

The chain carries TRBV2 and TRBJ2-2; D could derive from TRBD1 or TRBD2 (5 bases each). The ends were cut back, 2 bases at V and 4 bases at J, with 14 bases in the middle. The CDR3 runs 16 residues. CDR1 is SNHLY and CDR2 is FYNNEI in the germline V gene. The CDR3 DNA is TGTGCCAGCAGTGAATTGGGACCCGCGGGCACCGGGGAGCTGTTTTTT. Translating gives CASSELGPAGTGELFF.

This rearrangement joins TRBV7-3 to TRBJ2-1, with 10 nucleotides matching TRBD2. V was pared by 0 bases and J by 6 bases, with 5 bases of the junction left unmatched. The CDR3 consists of 16 residues. Germline values: CDR1 SGHTA, CDR2 FQGTGA. The CDR3 sequence is CASSLTGLAGANEQFF. The CDR3, as DNA: TGTGCCAGCAGCTTAACTGGTCTAGCGGGAGCCAATGAGCAGTTCTTC.

The chain uses TRBV5-1 and TRBJ2-7; the D is unclear. Deletions cut 0 bases from V and 7 bases from J, with 11 bases between. This CDR3 is 13 amino acids long. CDR1 SGHRS and CDR2 YFSETQ come from the germline V gene. The CDR3 sequence: CASSLEPEKEQYF. For the CDR3, the DNA is TGCGCCAGCAGCTTGGAGCCAGAAAAAGAGCAGTACTTC.

The V gene is TRBV9, the J gene TRBJ2-7; 12 bases are a match to TRBD1. Trimming cost V 4 bases and J 2 bases; bases outside gene matches: 4. Germline V gene sequence: CDR1 SGDLS, CDR2 YYNGEE. The CDR3 extends over 15 amino acids. The CDR3 region is CASSTRDRGPYEQYF. CDR3 nucleotide sequence: TGTGCCAGCAGCACTCGGGACAGGGGGCCCTACGAGCAGTACTTC. Filled out from reference TRBV9 and TRBJ2-7, the complete variable domain reads DSGVTQTPKHLITATGQRVTLRCSPRSGDLSVYWYQQSLDQGLQFLIQYYNGEERAKGNILERFSAQQFPDLHSELNLSSLELGDSALYFCASSTRDRGPYEQYFGPGTRLTVT.

This clone was seen a single time. The chain recombines TRBV14 with TRBJ1-1; D perhaps matches TRBD1 (6 bases). Germline CDR1 and CDR2: SGHDN and FVKESK. Trimming cost V 8 bases and J 0 bases, with 16 bases left between them. This CDR3 has 15 amino acids. CDR3 region: CASENRVKMNTEAFF. Written as DNA, the CDR3 is TGTGCCAGCGAGAACAGGGTCAAGATGAACACTGAAGCTTTCTTT.

J is TRBJ1-2 and V is TRBV11-2, with 9 bases aligning to TRBD1. V was pared by 5 bases and J by 6 bases, with 10 bases of the junction left unmatched. Germline loops: CDR1 SGHAT, CDR2 FQNNGV. CDR3 size: 15 residues. The CDR3 region has the DNA TGTGCCAGCAGCCGAATCCGGGACAGGGTTAATGGCTACACCTTC. Protein sequence: CASSRIRDRVNGYTF.

This clone was counted a single time. The V call is TRBV5-1, the J call TRBJ2-7; TRBD1 agrees at 10 bases. The CDR3 spans 14 residues. Trimming took 3 bases from V and 5 from J; bases not matched to a gene: 5. Germline lookup yields CDR1 SGHRS and CDR2 YFSETQ. CDR3 residues: CASSWGQGPDEQYF. In DNA form, the CDR3 reads TGCGCCAGCAGCTGGGGACAGGGGCCCGACGAGCAGTACTTC.

V is TRBV28 and J is TRBJ2-3; 8 bases align to TRBD1. CDR1 MDHEN and CDR2 SYDVKM come from the germline V gene. The trim removed 1 base at V and 4 bases at J, leaving 4 bases unmatched. The CDR3 consists of 15 residues. In DNA, the CDR3 is TGTGCCAGCAGTTTATCTTGGACAGGGTCAGATACGCAGTATTTT. The encoded protein is CASSLSWTGSDTQYF.

The chain recombines TRBV7-3 with TRBJ2-5; the D gene is possibly TRBD1 (5 bases). The V and J ends lost 5 bases and 4 bases respectively, with 11 bases between them. This CDR3 has 13 residues. Germline V gives CDR1 SGHTA, CDR2 FQGTGA. Here the CDR3 reads CASSPGQSETQYF. CDR3 DNA sequence: TGTGCCAGCAGCCCCGGACAATCAGAGACCCAGTACTTC.

The chain has TRBV18 and TRBJ1-1; D is undetermined. CDR1 and CDR2 from the germline V gene are KGHSH and LQKENI. CDR3 length: 15 amino acids. Trimming shortened V by 1 base and J by 0 bases, and 9 bases separated the two germline ends. The CDR3 spells CASSPLENMNTEAFF. CDR3 bases: TGTGCCAGCTCACCACTTGAAAACATGAACACTGAAGCTTTCTTT.

This sequence joins TRBV29-1 and TRBJ1-1; D is ambiguous. From germline, CDR1 is SQVTM and CDR2 ANQGSEA. The CDR3 has 13 residues. Trimming removed 7 bases from V and 0 bases from J, with 12 bases in between. The CDR3 DNA is TGCAGCGGCACAAAGCCATTGAACACTGAAGCTTTCTTT. It yields the protein CSGTKPLNTEAFF.

This rearrangement joins TRBV19 to TRBJ1-2; 8 bases fit TRBD1. This CDR3 contains 13 residues. CDR1 is LNHDA, CDR2 SQIVND, per germline (reference sequence). Trimming cost V 4 bases and J 5 bases; bases outside gene matches: 3. This CDR3 is CASSTTGGYGYTF. The CDR3 DNA reads TGTGCCAGTAGTACCACAGGGGGGTATGGCTACACCTTC.

The V call is TRBV10-3, the J call TRBJ1-4; no clear D gene. Trimming left V 3 bases short and J 5 bases short, with 16 bases between. The CDR3 runs 16 residues. Germline CDR1 ENHRY, CDR2 SYGVKD. Here the CDR3 reads CAISEMGMGQNEKLFF. The DNA of the CDR3 is TGTGCCATCAGTGAAATGGGGATGGGCCAGAATGAAAAACTGTTTTTT.

The chain is built from TRBV27 and TRBJ1-4, with TRBD1 identical over 8 bases. This CDR3 region has 16 residues. Germline CDR1 MNHEY, CDR2 SMNVEV (reference sequence). Trimming took 5 bases from V and 5 from J; bases not matched to a gene: 10. The chain's CDR3 is CASSRQGASRNEKLFF. Written as DNA, the CDR3 is TGTGCCAGCAGTCGCCAGGGGGCGTCGAGAAATGAAAAACTGTTTTTT.

The rearrangement joins TRBV18 to TRBJ2-7; no clear D gene. V was trimmed by 6 bases and J by 3 bases, leaving 12 bases between them. The germline CDR1 and CDR2 sequences are KGHSH and LQKENI. The CDR3 sequence is 13 residues long. Written as DNA, the CDR3 is TGTGCCAGCTCTATGGAAGGTATCTACGAGCAGTACTTC. Its translation is CASSMEGIYEQYF.

CDR3 in DNA: TGTGCCAGCAGCATCGGGACTAGCGGCTACAATGAGCAGTTCTTC. It translates to CASSIGTSGYNEQFF. This chain joins TRBV7-2 and TRBJ2-1; 11 bases are a match to TRBD2. The CDR3 is made up of 15 amino acids. From germline, CDR1 is SGHTA and CDR2 FQGNSA. The V gene end was trimmed by 5 bases and the J gene end by 3 bases; junction bases not matched to a gene: 3.

The chain links TRBV6-1 to TRBJ1-2; D perhaps matches TRBD1 (5 bases). The CDR3 is made up of 14 amino acids. Trimming took off 4 bases at V and 3 bases at J, with 12 bases between the two ends. Germline lookup yields CDR1 MNHNS and CDR2 SASEGT. CDR3 DNA: TGTGCCAGCAGTGTTGGGGGAGTCGACTATGGCTACACCTTC. Its protein is CASSVGGVDYGYTF.

V usage is TRBV5-6 and J usage is TRBJ2-3, with D perhaps TRBD2 (5 bases). Per germline, CDR1 SGHDT and CDR2 YYEEEE. V was clipped by 0 bases and J by 6 bases, with 11 bases between them. The CDR3 consists of 14 residues. CDR3 protein: CASSLVAPGDTQYF. CDR3 coding DNA: TGTGCCAGCAGCTTGGTTGCGCCGGGGGATACGCAGTATTTT.